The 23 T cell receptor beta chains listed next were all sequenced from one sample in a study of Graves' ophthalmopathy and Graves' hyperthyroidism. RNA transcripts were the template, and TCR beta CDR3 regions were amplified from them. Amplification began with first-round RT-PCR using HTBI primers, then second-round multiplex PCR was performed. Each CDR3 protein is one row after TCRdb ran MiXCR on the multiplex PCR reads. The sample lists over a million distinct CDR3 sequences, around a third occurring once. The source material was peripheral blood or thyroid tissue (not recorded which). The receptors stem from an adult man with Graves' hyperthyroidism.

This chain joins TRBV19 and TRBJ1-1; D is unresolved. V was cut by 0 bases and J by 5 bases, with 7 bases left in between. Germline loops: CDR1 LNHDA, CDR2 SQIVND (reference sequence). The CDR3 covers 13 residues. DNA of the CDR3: TGTGCCAGTAGTATAGATGGGTGGACTGAAGCTTTCTTT. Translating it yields CASSIDGWTEAFF.

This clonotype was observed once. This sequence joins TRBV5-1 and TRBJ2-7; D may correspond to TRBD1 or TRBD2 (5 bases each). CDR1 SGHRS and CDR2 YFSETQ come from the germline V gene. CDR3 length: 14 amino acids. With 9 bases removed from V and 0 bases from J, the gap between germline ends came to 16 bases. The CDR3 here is CATKGTVSSYEQYF. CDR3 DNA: TGCGCCACCAAAGGGACCGTCAGCTCCTACGAGCAGTACTTC. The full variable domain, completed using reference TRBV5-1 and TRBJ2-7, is KAGVTQTPRYLIKTRGQQVTLSCSPISGHRSVSWYQQTPGQGLQFLFEYFSETQRNKGNFPGRFSGRQFSNSRSEMNVSTLELGDSALYLCATKGTVSSYEQYFGPGTRLTVT.

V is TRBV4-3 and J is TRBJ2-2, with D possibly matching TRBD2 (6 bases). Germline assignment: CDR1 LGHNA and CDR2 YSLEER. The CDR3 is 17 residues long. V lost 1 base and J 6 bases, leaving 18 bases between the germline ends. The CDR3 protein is CASSQAWRGVLSGELFF. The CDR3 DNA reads TGCGCCAGCAGCCAAGCTTGGAGGGGCGTTCTGTCCGGGGAGCTGTTTTTT.

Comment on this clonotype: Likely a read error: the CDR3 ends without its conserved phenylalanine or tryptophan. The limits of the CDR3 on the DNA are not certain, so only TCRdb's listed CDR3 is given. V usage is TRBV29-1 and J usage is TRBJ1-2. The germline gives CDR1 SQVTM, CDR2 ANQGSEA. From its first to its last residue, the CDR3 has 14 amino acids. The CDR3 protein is CSVAGRGRDNLAFS.

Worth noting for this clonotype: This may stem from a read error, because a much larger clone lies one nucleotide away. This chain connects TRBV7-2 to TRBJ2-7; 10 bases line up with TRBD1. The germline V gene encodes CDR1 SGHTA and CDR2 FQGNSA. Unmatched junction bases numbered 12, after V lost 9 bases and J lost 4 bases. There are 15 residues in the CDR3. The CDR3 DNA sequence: TGTGCCAGGAGCCTAGTCCCGGGACAGGGGTACGAGCAGTACTTC. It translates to CARSLVPGQGYEQYF.

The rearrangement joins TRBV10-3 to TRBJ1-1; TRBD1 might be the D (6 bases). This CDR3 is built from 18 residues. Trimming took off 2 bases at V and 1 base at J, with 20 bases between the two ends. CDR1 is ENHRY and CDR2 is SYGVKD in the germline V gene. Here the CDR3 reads CAISEVPGHRVQNTEAFF. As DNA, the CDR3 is TGTGCCATCAGTGAGGTCCCGGGACATAGAGTACAGAACACTGAAGCTTTCTTT.

DNA of the CDR3: TGTGCCAGCAGCGACGAGGTGACAGAATTCTACGAGCAGTACTTC. Translated, it gives CASSDEVTEFYEQYF. This chain links TRBV7-9 with TRBJ2-7, with D perhaps TRBD1 (5 bases). The CDR3 loop spans 15 amino acids. In germline, CDR1 is SEHNR, CDR2 FQNEAQ (reference sequence). V gave up 5 bases and J gave up 3 bases, with 17 bases separating them.

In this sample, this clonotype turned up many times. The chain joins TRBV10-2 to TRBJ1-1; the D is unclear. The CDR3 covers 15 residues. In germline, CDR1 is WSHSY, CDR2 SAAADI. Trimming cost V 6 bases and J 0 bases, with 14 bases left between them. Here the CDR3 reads CASSVRGNLNTEAFF. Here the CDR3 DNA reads TGCGCCAGCAGCGTGCGAGGGAATTTGAACACTGAAGCTTTCTTT.

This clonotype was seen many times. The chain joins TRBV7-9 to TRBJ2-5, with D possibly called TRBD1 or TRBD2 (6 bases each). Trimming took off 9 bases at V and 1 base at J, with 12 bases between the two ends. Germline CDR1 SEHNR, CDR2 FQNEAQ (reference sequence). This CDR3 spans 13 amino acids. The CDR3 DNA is TGTGCCAGTGGAGGGACACTCCAAGAGACCCAGTACTTC. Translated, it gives CASGGTLQETQYF.

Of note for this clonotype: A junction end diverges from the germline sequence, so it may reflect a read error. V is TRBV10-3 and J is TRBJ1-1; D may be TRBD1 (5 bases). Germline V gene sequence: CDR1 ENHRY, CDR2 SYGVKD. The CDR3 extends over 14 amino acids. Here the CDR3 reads CASSGAYPPTEAFF. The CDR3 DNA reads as TGTGCCAGCAGTGGGGCTTATCCCCCTACTGAAGCTTTCTTT.

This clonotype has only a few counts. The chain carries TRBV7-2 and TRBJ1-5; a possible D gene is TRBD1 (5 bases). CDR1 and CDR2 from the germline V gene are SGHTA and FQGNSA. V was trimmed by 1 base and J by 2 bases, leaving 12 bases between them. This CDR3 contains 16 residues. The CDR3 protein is CASSLVAGSGNQPQHF. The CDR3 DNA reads TGTGCCAGCAGCTTAGTCGCAGGGTCGGGCAATCAGCCCCAGCATTTT.

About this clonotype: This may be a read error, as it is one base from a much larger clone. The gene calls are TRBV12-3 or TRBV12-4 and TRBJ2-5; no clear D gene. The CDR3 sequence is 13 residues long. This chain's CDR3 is CAGSPVWRETQYF. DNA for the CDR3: TGTGCCGGCAGTCCCGTTTGGCGAGAGACCCAGTACTTC.

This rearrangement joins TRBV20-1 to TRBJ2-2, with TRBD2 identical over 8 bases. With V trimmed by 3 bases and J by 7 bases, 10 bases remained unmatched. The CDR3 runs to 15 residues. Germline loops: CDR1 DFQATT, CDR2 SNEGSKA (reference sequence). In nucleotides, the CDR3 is TGCAGTGCTAGTTCTGGCGGGAGGCGTGGCGGGGAGCTGTTTTTT. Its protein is CSASSGGRRGGELFF.

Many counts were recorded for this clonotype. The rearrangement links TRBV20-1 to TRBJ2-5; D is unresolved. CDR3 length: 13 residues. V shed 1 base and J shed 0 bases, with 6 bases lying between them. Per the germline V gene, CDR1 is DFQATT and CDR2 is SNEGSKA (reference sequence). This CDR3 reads CSARGPYQETQYF. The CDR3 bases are TGCAGTGCTAGAGGACCATACCAAGAGACCCAGTACTTC.

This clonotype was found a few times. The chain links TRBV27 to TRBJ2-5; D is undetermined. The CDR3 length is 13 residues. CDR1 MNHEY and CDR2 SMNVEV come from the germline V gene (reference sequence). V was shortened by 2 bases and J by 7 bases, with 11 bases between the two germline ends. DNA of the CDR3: TGTGCCAGCAGTTTAGTGGGGAAGGGGACCCAGTACTTC. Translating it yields CASSLVGKGTQYF.

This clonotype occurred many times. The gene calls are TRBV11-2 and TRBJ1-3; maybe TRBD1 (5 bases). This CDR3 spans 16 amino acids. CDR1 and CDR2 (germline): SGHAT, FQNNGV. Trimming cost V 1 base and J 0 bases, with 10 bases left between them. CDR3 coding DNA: TGTGCCAGCAGCTTAGTAGGCAGGGCCTCTGGAAACACCATATATTTT. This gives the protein CASSLVGRASGNTIYF. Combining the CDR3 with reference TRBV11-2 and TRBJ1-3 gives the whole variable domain EAGVAQSPRYKIIEKRQSVAFWCNPISGHATLYWYQQILGQGPKLLIQFQNNGVVDDSQLPKDRFSAERLKGVDSTLKIQPAKLEDSAVYLCASSLVGRASGNTIYFGEGSWLTVV.

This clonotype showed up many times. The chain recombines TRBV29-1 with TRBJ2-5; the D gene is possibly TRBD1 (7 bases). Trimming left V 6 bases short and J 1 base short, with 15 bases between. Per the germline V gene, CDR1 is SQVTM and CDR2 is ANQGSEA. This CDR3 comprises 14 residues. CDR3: CSVLRQGGQETQYF. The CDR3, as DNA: TGCAGCGTATTACGCCAGGGGGGCCAAGAGACCCAGTACTTC.

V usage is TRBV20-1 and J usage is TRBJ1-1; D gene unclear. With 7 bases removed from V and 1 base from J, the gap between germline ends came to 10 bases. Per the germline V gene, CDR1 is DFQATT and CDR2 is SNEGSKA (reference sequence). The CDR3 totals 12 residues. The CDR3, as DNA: TGCAGTGAAACCACGGGGAACACTGAAGCTTTCTTT. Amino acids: CSETTGNTEAFF.

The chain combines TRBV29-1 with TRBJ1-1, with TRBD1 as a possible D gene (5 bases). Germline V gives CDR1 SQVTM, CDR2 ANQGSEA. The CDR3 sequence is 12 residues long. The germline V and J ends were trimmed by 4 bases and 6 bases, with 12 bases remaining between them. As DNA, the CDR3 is TGCAGCGTTGTCAGGGCCACCCCTGAAGCTTTCTTT. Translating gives CSVVRATPEAFF.

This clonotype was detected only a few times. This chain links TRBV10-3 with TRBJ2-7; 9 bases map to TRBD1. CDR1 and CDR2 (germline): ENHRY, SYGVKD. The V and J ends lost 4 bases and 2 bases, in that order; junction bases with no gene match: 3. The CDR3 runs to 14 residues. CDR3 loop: CAISVGTGPYEQYF. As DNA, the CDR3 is TGTGCCATCAGTGTCGGGACAGGGCCCTACGAGCAGTACTTC.

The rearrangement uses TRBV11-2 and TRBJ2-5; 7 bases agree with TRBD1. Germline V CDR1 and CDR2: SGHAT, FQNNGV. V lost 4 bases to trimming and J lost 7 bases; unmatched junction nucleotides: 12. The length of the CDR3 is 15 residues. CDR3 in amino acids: CASSSTTTGSATQYF. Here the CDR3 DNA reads TGTGCCAGCAGCTCTACTACGACAGGGTCGGCGACCCAGTACTTC. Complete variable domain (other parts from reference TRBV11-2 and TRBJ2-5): EAGVAQSPRYKIIEKRQSVAFWCNPISGHATLYWYQQILGQGPKLLIQFQNNGVVDDSQLPKDRFSAERLKGVDSTLKIQPAKLEDSAVYLCASSSTTTGSATQYFGPGTRLLVL.

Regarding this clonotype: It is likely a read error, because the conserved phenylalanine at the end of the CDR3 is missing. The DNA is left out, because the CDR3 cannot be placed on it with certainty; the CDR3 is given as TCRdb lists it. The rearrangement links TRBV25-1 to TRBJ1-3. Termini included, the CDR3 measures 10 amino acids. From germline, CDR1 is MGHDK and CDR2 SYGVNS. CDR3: CASGTRGKNT.

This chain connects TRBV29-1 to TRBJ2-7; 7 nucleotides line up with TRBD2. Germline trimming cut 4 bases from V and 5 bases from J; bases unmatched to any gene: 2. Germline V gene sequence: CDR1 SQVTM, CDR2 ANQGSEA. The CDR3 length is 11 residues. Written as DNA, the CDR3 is TGCAGCGTTGCTGGGAGGGACGAGCAGTACTTC. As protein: CSVAGRDEQYF.